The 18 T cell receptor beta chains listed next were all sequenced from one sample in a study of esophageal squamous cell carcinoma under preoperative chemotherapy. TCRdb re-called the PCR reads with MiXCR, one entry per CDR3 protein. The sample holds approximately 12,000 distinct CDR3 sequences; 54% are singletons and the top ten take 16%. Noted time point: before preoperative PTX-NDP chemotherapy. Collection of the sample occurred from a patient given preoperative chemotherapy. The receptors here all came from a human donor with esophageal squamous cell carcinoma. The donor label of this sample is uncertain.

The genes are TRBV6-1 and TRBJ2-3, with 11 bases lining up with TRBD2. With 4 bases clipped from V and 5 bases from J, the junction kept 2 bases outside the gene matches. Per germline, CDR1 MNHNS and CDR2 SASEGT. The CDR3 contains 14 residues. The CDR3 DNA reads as TGTGCCAGCAGTGGGCTAGCGGGAGGAGATACGCAGTATTTT. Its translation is CASSGLAGGDTQYF.

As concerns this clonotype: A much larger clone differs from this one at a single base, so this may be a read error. Written as DNA, the CDR3 is TGTGCCAGCAGCACAAGCGGGAGAGGAGAGACCCAGTTCTTC. Translated, it gives CASSTSGRGETQFF. The chain links TRBV7-8 to TRBJ2-1; 8 nucleotides align to TRBD2. This CDR3 region has 14 residues. CDR1 and CDR2 (germline): SGHVS, FQNEAQ. V was pared by 5 bases and J by 13 bases, with 13 bases of the junction left unmatched.

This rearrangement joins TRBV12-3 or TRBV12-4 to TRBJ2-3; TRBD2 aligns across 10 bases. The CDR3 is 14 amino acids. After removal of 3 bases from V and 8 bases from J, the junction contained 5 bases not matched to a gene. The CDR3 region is CASSLASGSATQYF. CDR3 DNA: TGTGCCAGCAGTTTGGCTAGCGGGAGTGCTACGCAGTATTTT.

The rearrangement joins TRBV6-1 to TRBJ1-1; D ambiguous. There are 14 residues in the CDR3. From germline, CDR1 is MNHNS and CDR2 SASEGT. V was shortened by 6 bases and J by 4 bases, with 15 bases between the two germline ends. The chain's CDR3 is CASRQNSFGTEAFF. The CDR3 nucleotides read TGTGCCAGCAGACAGAACAGCTTTGGCACTGAAGCTTTCTTT.

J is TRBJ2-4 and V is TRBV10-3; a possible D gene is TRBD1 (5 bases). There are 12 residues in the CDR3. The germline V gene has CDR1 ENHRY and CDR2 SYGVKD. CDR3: CAGLRALNTQYF. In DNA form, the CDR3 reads TGTGCGGGGCTGAGAGCGTTAAACACGCAGTACTTC.

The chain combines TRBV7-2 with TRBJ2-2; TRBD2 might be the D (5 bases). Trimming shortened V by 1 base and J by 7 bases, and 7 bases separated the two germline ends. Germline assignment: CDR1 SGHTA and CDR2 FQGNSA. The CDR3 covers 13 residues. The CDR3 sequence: CASSLEAGGELFF. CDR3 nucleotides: TGTGCCAGCAGCTTAGAGGCGGGCGGGGAGCTGTTTTTT.

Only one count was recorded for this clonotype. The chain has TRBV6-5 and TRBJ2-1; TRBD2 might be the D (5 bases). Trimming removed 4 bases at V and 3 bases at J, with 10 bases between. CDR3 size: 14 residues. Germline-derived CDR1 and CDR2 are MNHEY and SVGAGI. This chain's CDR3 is CASSSRTYYNEQFF. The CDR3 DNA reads TGTGCCAGCAGTTCCCGGACTTACTACAATGAGCAGTTCTTC.

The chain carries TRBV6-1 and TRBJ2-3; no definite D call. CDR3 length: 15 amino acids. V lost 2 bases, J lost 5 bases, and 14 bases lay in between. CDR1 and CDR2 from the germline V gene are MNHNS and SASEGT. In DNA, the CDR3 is TGTGCCAGCAGTGAATTACGGAGTAGCCAAGATACGCAGTATTTT. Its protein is CASSELRSSQDTQYF.

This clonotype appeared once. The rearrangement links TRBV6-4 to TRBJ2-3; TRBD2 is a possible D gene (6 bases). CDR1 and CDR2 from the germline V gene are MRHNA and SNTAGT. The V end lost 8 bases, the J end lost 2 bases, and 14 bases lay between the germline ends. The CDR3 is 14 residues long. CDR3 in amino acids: CASSGGSDTDTQYF. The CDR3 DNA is TGTGCCAGCTCTGGAGGGTCGGACACAGATACGCAGTATTTT.

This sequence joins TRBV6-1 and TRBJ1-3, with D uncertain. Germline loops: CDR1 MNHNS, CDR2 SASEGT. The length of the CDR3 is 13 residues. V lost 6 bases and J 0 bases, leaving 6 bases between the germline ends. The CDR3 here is CASSDNSGNTIYF. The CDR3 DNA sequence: TGTGCCAGCAGCGACAACTCTGGAAACACCATATATTTT.

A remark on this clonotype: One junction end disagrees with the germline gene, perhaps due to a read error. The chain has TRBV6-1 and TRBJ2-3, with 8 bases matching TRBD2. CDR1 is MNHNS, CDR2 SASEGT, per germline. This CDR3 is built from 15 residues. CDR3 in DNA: TGTGCCAGGGGTGTAGGGAGCGGGGGCCCAGAGACCCAGTATTTC. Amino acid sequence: CARGVGSGGPETQYF.

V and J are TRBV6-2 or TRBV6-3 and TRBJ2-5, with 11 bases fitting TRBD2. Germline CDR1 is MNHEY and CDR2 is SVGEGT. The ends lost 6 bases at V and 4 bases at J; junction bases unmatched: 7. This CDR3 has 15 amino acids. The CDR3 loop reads CASSITSGRPETQYF. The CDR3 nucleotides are TGTGCCAGCAGCATAACTAGCGGGAGACCAGAGACCCAGTACTTC.

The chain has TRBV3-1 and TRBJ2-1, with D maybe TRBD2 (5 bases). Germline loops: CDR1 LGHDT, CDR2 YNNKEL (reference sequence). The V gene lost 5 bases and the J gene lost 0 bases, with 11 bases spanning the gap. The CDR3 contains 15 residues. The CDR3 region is CASSINGGSYNEQFF. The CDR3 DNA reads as TGTGCCAGCAGCATAAACGGAGGCTCCTACAATGAGCAGTTCTTC.

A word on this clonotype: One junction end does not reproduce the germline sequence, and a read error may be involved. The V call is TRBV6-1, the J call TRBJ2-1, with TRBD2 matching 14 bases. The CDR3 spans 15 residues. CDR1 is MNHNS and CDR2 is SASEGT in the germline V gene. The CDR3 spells CASIPGTSGSSEQFF. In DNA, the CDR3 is TGTGCCAGCATCCCAGGGACTAGCGGGAGCAGTGAGCAGTTTTTT.

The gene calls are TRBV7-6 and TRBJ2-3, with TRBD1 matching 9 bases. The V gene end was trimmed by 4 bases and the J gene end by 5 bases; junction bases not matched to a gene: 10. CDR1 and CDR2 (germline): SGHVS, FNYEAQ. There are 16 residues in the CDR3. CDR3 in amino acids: CASSSTPGQGRDTQYF. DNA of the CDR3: TGTGCCAGCAGCTCTACACCGGGACAGGGTAGAGATACGCAGTATTTT. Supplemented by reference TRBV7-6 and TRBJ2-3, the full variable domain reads GAGVSQSPRYKVTKRGQDVALRCDPISGHVSLYWYRQALGQGPEFLTYFNYEAQQDKSGLPNDRFSAERPEGSISTLTIQRTEQRDSAMYRCASSSTPGQGRDTQYFGPGTRLTVL.

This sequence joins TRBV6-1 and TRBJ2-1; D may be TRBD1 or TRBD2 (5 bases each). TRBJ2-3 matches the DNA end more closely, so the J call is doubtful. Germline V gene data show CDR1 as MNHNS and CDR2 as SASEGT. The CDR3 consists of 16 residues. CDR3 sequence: CASGGFGGRYQETQYF. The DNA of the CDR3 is TGTGCCAGCGGGGGATTTGGGGGACGCTACCAAGAGACCCAGTATTTT.

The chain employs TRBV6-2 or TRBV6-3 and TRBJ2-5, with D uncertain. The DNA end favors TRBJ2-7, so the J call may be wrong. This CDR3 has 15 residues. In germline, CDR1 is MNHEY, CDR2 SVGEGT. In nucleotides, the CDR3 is TGTGCCAGCAGGGTTGGGTCGGACCAATCCTACGAGCAGTACTTC. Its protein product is CASRVGSDQSYEQYF.

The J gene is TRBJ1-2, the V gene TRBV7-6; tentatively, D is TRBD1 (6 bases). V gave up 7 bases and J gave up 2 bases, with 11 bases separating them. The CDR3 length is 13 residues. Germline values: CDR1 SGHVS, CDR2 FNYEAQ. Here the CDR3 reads CASIPTGNYGYTF. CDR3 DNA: TGTGCCAGCATCCCCACAGGGAACTATGGCTACACCTTC.